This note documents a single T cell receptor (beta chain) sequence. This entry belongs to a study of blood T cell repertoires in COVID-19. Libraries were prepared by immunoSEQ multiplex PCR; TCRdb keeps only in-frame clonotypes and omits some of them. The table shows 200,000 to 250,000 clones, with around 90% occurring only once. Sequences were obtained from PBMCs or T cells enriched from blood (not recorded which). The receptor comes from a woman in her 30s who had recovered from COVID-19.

The CDR3 region is CASSPRQGGMNTEAFF. Written as DNA, the CDR3 is TGTGCCAGCTCACCCAGACAGGGGGGGATGAACACTGAAGCTTTCTTT. This chain uses TRBV18 with TRBJ1-1, with TRBD1 matching over 9 bases. This CDR3 region has 16 residues. Per germline, CDR1 KGHSH and CDR2 LQKENI. The V and J ends lost 3 bases and 0 bases, in that order; junction bases with no gene match: 5.